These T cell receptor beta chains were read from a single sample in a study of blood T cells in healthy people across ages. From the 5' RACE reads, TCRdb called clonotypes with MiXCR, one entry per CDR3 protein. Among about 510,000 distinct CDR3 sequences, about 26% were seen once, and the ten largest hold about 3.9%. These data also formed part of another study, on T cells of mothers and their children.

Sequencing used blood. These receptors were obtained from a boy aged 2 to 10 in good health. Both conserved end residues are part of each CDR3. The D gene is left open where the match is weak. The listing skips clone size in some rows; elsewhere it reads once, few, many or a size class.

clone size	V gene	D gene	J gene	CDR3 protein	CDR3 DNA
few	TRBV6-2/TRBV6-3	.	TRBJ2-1	CASSYGLGSYNEQFF	TGTGCCAGCAGTTATGGGCTAGGCAGCTACAATGAGCAGTTCTTC
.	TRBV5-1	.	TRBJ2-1	CASSEPSSNEQFF	TGCGCCAGCAGCGAGCCCAGCAGCAATGAGCAGTTCTTC
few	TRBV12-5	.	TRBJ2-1	CASGTGLNNEQFF	TGTGCTAGTGGTACGGGACTGAACAATGAGCAGTTCTTC
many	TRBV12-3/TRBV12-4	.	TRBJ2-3	CASSFSDTQYF	TGTGCCAGCAGCTTCTCAGATACGCAGTATTTT
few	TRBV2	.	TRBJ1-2	CASAENYGYTF	TGTGCCAGTGCAGAGAACTATGGCTACACCTTC
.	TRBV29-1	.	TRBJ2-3	CSVATDTQYF	TGCAGCGTTGCGACAGATACGCAGTATTTT
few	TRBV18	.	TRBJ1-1	CASSPEGRHTEAFF	TGTGCCAGCTCACCGGAGGGACGTCACACTGAAGCTTTCTTT
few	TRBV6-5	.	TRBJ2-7	CASRSNTYEQYF	TGTGCCAGCAGATCGAATACCTACGAGCAGTACTTC
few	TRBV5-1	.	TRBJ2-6	CASKKPQDALSGANVLTF	TGCGCCAGCAAGAAACCCCAGGACGCCCTTTCTGGGGCCAACGTCCTGACTTTC
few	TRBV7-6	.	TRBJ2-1	CASSLDVSTDYEQFF	TGTGCCAGCAGCTTAGATGTTAGTACCGATTATGAGCAGTTCTTC
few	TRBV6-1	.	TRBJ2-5	CASSPGQGSETQYF	TGTGCCAGCAGCCCTGGGCAGGGCTCGGAGACCCAGTACTTC
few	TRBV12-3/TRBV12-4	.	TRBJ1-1	CASSLGGDKAFF	TGTGCCAGCAGTTTGGGTGGGGATAAAGCTTTCTTT
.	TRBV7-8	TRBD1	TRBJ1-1	CASTNDRANTEAFF	TGTGCCAGCACCAATGACAGGGCGAACACTGAAGCTTTCTTT
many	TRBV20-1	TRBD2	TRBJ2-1	CSARSGGDYNEQFF	TGCAGTGCTAGAAGCGGGGGGGATTACAATGAGCAGTTCTTC
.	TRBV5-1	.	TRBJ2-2	CASSLGGASTGELFF	TGCGCCAGCAGTTTAGGGGGGGCCTCCACCGGGGAGCTGTTTTTT
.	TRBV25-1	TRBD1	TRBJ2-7	CASSRWTGIDEQYF	TGTGCCAGCAGTCGATGGACAGGGATCGACGAGCAGTACTTC
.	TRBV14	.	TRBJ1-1	CASSHRLTLNTEAFF	TGTGCCAGCAGCCACCGATTAACCTTGAACACTGAAGCTTTCTTT
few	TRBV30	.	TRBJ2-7	CAWSIIYEQYF	TGTGCCTGGAGCATCATATACGAGCAGTACTTC
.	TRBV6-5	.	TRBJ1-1	CASSYSEGTEAFF	TGTGCCAGCAGTTACTCGGAAGGTACTGAAGCTTTCTTT
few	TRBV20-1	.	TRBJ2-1	CSAGIGGIRSLNEQFF	TGCAGTGCTGGGATTGGGGGTATAAGGAGCCTCAATGAGCAGTTCTTC
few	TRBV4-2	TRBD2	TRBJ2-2	CASSPSGGAVGELFF	TGTGCCAGCAGCCCTAGCGGGGGGGCAGTCGGGGAGCTGTTTTTT
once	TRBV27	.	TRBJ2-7	CASSLSKSLGLGYEQYF	TGTGCCAGCAGTTTATCGAAGAGTCTCGGGTTGGGCTACGAGCAGTACTTC
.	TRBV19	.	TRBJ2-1	CASSIGGRSPNEQFF	TGTGCCAGTAGTATAGGTGGGAGGTCTCCCAATGAGCAGTTCTTC